These 27 T cell receptor beta chains originate from one sample sequenced in a study of cytomegalovirus exposure and HLA in healthy donors. The PCR employed 60 Vbeta primers together with 13 Jbeta primers. The repertoire was sequenced with immunoSEQ multiplex PCR; TCRdb's copy has only in-frame clones and lacks some. The sample lists about 100,000 clones; 65% to 85% were seen once. Sequencing used PBMCs. The source is a woman in her 70s in good health and CMV-seropositive.

V and J are TRBV7-6 and TRBJ2-3; TRBD2 matches 13 bases. V was pared by 5 bases and J by 5 bases, with 7 bases of the junction left unmatched. In germline, CDR1 is SGHVS, CDR2 FNYEAQ. The CDR3 is 16 residues long. The CDR3 loop reads CASSTSGGASGDTQYF. The CDR3 nucleotides are TGTGCCAGCAGCACTAGCGGGGGGGCGAGCGGAGATACGCAGTATTTT.

The chain carries TRBV10-3 and TRBJ1-4; D unclear. Trimming removed 10 bases from V and 0 bases from J, with 12 bases in between. In germline, CDR1 is ENHRY, CDR2 SYGVKD. This CDR3 region has 14 residues. DNA for the CDR3: TGTGCCAGCCGGGTCGGGGCAACTAATGAAAAACTGTTTTTT. This encodes CASRVGATNEKLFF.

This chain joins TRBV6-6 and TRBJ1-5; weak D call: TRBD1 (6 bases). The germline V gene has CDR1 MNHNY and CDR2 SVGAGI (reference sequence). The CDR3 loop spans 12 amino acids. Trimming removed 7 bases at V and 12 bases at J, with 16 bases between. DNA of the CDR3: TGTGCCAGCACCCAGCCCGCAGGGGACCAGCATTTT. Protein sequence: CASTQPAGDQHF.

The chain has TRBV4-1 and TRBJ2-7; TRBD2 might be the D (6 bases). CDR1 is MGHRA, CDR2 YSYEKL, per germline. V gave up 4 bases and J gave up 2 bases, with 12 bases separating them. This CDR3 has 14 amino acids. Here the CDR3 reads CASSRLGGTYEQYF. CDR3 DNA sequence: TGCGCCAGCAGCCGACTGGGGGGAACCTACGAGCAGTACTTC.

The gene calls are TRBV5-1 and TRBJ2-3; 7 bases agree with TRBD1. Germline assignment: CDR1 SGHRS and CDR2 YFSETQ. V was clipped by 0 bases and J by 1 base; unmatched bases: 14. The CDR3 has 19 amino acids. CDR3 sequence (DNA): TGCGCCAGCAGCTTGGCCCGGGACAGCCTCCCCGGGGGCACAGATACGCAGTATTTT. As protein: CASSLARDSLPGGTDTQYF.

V gene TRBV7-9 combines with J gene TRBJ1-3; D not resolved. CDR3 length equals 14 residues. The germline V gene has CDR1 SEHNR and CDR2 FQNEAQ (reference sequence). V lost 6 bases and J lost 0, with 9 bases in between. CDR3 residues: CASRRVSSGNTIYF. The CDR3 nucleotides are TGTGCCAGCAGGAGGGTTAGCTCTGGAAACACCATATATTTT. The full variable domain, its missing parts supplied by reference TRBV7-9 and TRBJ1-3, is DTGVSQNPRHKITKRGQNVTFRCDPISEHNRLYWYRQTLGQGPEFLTYFQNEAQLEKSRLLSDRFSAERPKGSFSTLEIQRTEQGDSAMYLCASRRVSSGNTIYFGEGSWLTVV.

The chain has TRBV6-5 and TRBJ1-2, with TRBD1 identical over 9 bases. The CDR3 is made up of 16 amino acids. Unmatched junction bases numbered 10, after V lost 0 bases and J lost 8 bases. The V gene's germline CDR1 is MNHEY and CDR2 SVGAGI. CDR3 loop: CASSYSRTGVVKGYTF. The CDR3 DNA reads as TGTGCCAGCAGTTACTCCCGGACAGGGGTAGTAAAGGGCTACACCTTC.

The J gene is TRBJ2-3, the V gene TRBV4-1; possible D gene TRBD2, 5 bases. The CDR3 runs to 14 residues. The germline gives CDR1 MGHRA, CDR2 YSYEKL. The V end lost 3 bases, the J end lost 1 base, and 8 bases lay between the germline ends. The CDR3 loop reads CASSQSRGTDTQYF. For the CDR3, the DNA is TGCGCCAGCAGCCAGTCGAGGGGCACAGATACGCAGTATTTT.

This clone was seen a few times. The CDR3 reads CASSQEGQVFINEQFF. Here the CDR3 DNA reads TGTGCCAGCAGCCAAGAGGGGCAGGTTTTTATCAATGAGCAGTTCTTC. This rearrangement joins TRBV14 to TRBJ2-1; D is possibly TRBD1 (5 bases). Germline V gene lookup returns CDR1 SGHDN and CDR2 FVKESK. The CDR3 length is 16 residues. V shed 0 bases and J shed 6 bases, with 15 bases lying between them.

The chain combines TRBV11-2 with TRBJ1-1; tentatively, D is TRBD1 (5 bases). Germline-derived CDR1 and CDR2 are SGHAT and FQNNGV. V lost 0 bases to trimming and J lost 1 base, with 12 bases between them. The CDR3 is 16 residues long. The CDR3 is CASSLDGREGNTEAFF. The CDR3 DNA is TGTGCCAGCAGCTTAGATGGCAGGGAAGGGAACACTGAAGCTTTCTTT.

The chain is built from TRBV7-9 and TRBJ1-2; D is perhaps TRBD1 (6 bases). V dropped 5 bases and J dropped 8 bases, with 15 bases sitting between them. CDR3 size: 13 residues. Per the germline V gene, CDR1 is SEHNR and CDR2 is FQNEAQ (reference sequence). The CDR3 is CASSPRGGRGYTF. In nucleotides, the CDR3 is TGTGCCAGCAGCCCGAGGGGGGGTCGGGGCTACACCTTC. Combining the CDR3 with reference TRBV7-9 and TRBJ1-2 gives the whole variable domain DTGVSQNPRHKITKRGQNVTFRCDPISEHNRLYWYRQTLGQGPEFLTYFQNEAQLEKSRLLSDRFSAERPKGSFSTLEIQRTEQGDSAMYLCASSPRGGRGYTFGSGTRLTVV.

V gene TRBV9 combines with J gene TRBJ2-5; TRBD2 matches 10 bases. The CDR3 is made up of 15 amino acids. The germline CDR1 and CDR2 sequences are SGDLS and YYNGEE. Unmatched junction bases numbered 6, after V lost 2 bases and J lost 5 bases. CDR3 residues: CASSVLSGRYETQYF. The CDR3 region has the DNA TGTGCCAGCAGCGTTCTTAGCGGGAGGTACGAGACCCAGTACTTC.

The chain couples TRBV30 to TRBJ2-1; the match to TRBD2 covers 9 bases. Germline CDR1 is GTSNPN and CDR2 is SVGIG (reference sequence). J lost 12 bases, V lost 2 bases, and 5 bases had no gene match. This CDR3 region has 12 residues. The CDR3 region has the DNA TGTGCCTGGAGTCGCGCAGCGGGGGGGCAGTTCTTC. Protein: CAWSRAAGGQFF. Drawing the rest from reference TRBV30 and TRBJ2-1, the complete variable domain is SQTIHQWPATLVQPVGSPLSLECTVEGTSNPNLYWYRQAAGRGLQLLFYSVGIGQISSEVPQNLSASRPQDRQFILSSKKLLLSDSGFYLCAWSRAAGGQFFGPGTRLTVL.

This sequence joins TRBV10-3 and TRBJ1-1; tentatively, D is TRBD1 (6 bases). The V and J ends lost 6 bases and 1 base respectively, with 15 bases between them. The CDR3 runs to 15 residues. CDR1 is ENHRY, CDR2 SYGVKD, per germline. This CDR3 is CAISTGSFGNTEAFF. The CDR3 DNA follows: TGTGCCATCAGCACAGGGAGCTTTGGGAACACTGAAGCTTTCTTT.

The chain carries TRBV9 and TRBJ1-6; D is perhaps TRBD1 (6 bases). Germline lookup yields CDR1 SGDLS and CDR2 YYNGEE. Deletions cut 0 bases from V and 6 bases from J, with 13 bases between. The CDR3 totals 16 residues. This CDR3 is CASSVGGGGGNSPLHF. In nucleotides, the CDR3 is TGTGCCAGCAGCGTAGGTGGGGGAGGGGGTAATTCACCCCTCCACTTT.

This clone was observed once. This chain links TRBV28 with TRBJ2-2, with unresolved D. This CDR3 region has 11 residues. The V end lost 3 bases, the J end lost 7 bases, and 3 bases lay between the germline ends. Germline CDR1 reads MDHEN; CDR2 reads SYDVKM. The CDR3 loop reads CASSFRGELFF. CDR3 sequence (DNA): TGTGCCAGCAGTTTCCGCGGGGAGCTGTTTTTT. Supplemented by reference TRBV28 and TRBJ2-2, the full variable domain reads DVKVTQSSRYLVKRTGEKVFLECVQDMDHENMFWYRQDPGLGLRLIYFSYDVKMKEKGDIPEGYSVSREKKERFSLILESASTNQTSMYLCASSFRGELFFGEGSRLTVL.

The genes are TRBV10-3 and TRBJ2-3; 11 bases match TRBD2. Germline V CDR1 and CDR2: ENHRY, SYGVKD. The CDR3 runs 15 residues. With 7 bases clipped from V and 0 bases from J, the junction kept 3 bases outside the gene matches. This chain's CDR3 is CAITIAGGSTDTQYF. In DNA, the CDR3 is TGTGCCATCACCATAGCGGGAGGGAGCACAGATACGCAGTATTTT.

The V gene is TRBV7-3, the J gene TRBJ2-3, with 9 bases lining up with TRBD2. V shed 5 bases, J shed 6 bases, and the junction held 12 bases outside the gene matches. This CDR3 comprises 16 residues. Germline V gene sequence: CDR1 SGHTA, CDR2 FQGTGA. The CDR3 coding sequence is TGTGCCAGCAGCATCACCGGTAGCGGGGGCTCGGATACGCAGTATTTT. Residues: CASSITGSGGSDTQYF.

The gene calls are TRBV5-1 and TRBJ2-4, with D possibly being TRBD1 (5 bases). V lost 0 bases and J lost 8, with 15 bases in between. The CDR3 contains 15 residues. Germline CDR1 is SGHRS and CDR2 is YFSETQ. The CDR3 bases are TGCGCCAGCAGCTTGGAGGGCAGGGCTAGGGACATTCAGTACTTC. Its protein is CASSLEGRARDIQYF.

The chain joins TRBV7-8 to TRBJ2-4; 11 positions agree with TRBD1. Germline lookup yields CDR1 SGHVS and CDR2 FQNEAQ. V was clipped by 1 base and J by 1 base; unmatched bases: 6. The CDR3 extends over 18 amino acids. This CDR3 is CASSLGTGGGRAKNIQYF. The CDR3 DNA follows: TGTGCCAGCAGCTTAGGGACAGGGGGCGGTCGGGCCAAAAACATTCAGTACTTC.

This clone was observed a handful of times. The V gene is TRBV6-1, the J gene TRBJ1-1; D is possibly TRBD1 (5 bases). The CDR3 is made up of 14 amino acids. Trimming stripped 2 bases from V and 2 bases from J, with 9 bases between. Germline V gene data show CDR1 as MNHNS and CDR2 as SASEGT. CDR3 coding DNA: TGTGCCAGCAGTGAACGGGGGGGAAACACTGAAGCTTTCTTT. It codes for CASSERGGNTEAFF.

This sequence joins TRBV7-9 and TRBJ1-6; 9 bases fit TRBD1. The germline V gene has CDR1 SEHNR and CDR2 FQNEAQ (reference sequence). The trim removed 5 bases at V and 6 bases at J, leaving 5 bases unmatched. The CDR3 is made up of 15 amino acids. In DNA form, the CDR3 reads TGTGCCAGCAGCCTGGGACAGGGAGCTAATTCACCCCTCCACTTT. Translated, it gives CASSLGQGANSPLHF.

Comments on this clone: An end of the junction does not agree with germline; a read error may underlie this. J is TRBJ2-5 and V is TRBV18; no clear D gene. Looked up from germline, CDR1 is KGHSH and CDR2 is LQKENI. The CDR3 sequence is 11 residues long. The CDR3 reads CASSQQETQYF. The CDR3 DNA reads as TGTGCCAGCTCCCAACAAGAGACTCAGTACTTC.

This clone was seen a few times. The J gene is TRBJ1-3, the V gene TRBV6-5; a possible D gene is TRBD1 (5 bases). V lost 3 bases to trimming and J lost 0 bases, with 9 bases between them. The CDR3 runs to 15 residues. Germline CDR1 and CDR2: MNHEY and SVGAGI. Written as DNA, the CDR3 is TGTGCCAGCAGTTATGGGGGGATCTCTGGAAACACCATATATTTT. This translates into CASSYGGISGNTIYF.

This clone was counted between two and nine times. This sequence joins TRBV11-3 and TRBJ2-1; 7 positions agree with TRBD2. V dropped 4 bases and J dropped 12; count of bases not matched to a gene: 6. The CDR3 spans 12 residues. Germline V gene data show CDR1 as SGHNT and CDR2 as YENEEA. This chain's CDR3 is CASSSQGGGQFF. CDR3 nucleotides: TGTGCCAGCAGCTCCCAGGGCGGGGGGCAGTTCTTC.

In its sample, this clone was seen a few times. The genes are TRBV19 and TRBJ2-3, with 9 bases that match TRBD1. From germline, CDR1 is LNHDA and CDR2 SQIVND (reference sequence). The junction had 4 bases not matched to a gene; V was cut back by 7 bases and J by 5 bases. The CDR3 spans 13 residues. This CDR3 is CASKQGAGDTQYF. DNA of the CDR3: TGTGCCAGTAAACAGGGGGCCGGAGATACGCAGTATTTT.

This chain joins TRBV27 and TRBJ1-2; 7 positions agree with TRBD1. This CDR3 comprises 17 residues. Looked up from germline, CDR1 is MNHEY and CDR2 is SMNVEV (reference sequence). V gave up 0 bases and J gave up 4 bases; unmatched junction bases: 11. The CDR3 coding sequence is TGTGCCAGCAGTTTATCATTAAATTGGGGACAGCTCTATGGCTACACCTTC. The encoded protein is CASSLSLNWGQLYGYTF.